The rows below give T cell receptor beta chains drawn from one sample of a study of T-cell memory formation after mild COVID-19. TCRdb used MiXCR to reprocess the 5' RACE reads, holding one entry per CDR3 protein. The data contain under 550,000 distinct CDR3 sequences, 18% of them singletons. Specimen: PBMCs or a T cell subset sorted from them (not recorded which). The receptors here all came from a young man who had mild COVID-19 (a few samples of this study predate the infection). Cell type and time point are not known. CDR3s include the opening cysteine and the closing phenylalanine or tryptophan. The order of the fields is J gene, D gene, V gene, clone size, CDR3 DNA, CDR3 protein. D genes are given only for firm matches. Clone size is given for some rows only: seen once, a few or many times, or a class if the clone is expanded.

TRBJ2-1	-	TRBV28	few	TGTGCCAGCAGTTACCCGAAAGCCTACAATGAGCAGTTCTTC	CASSYPKAYNEQFF
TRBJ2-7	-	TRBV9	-	TGTGCCAGCAGCGAAGGACCCTCAGTCTCCTACGAGCAGTACTTC	CASSEGPSVSYEQYF
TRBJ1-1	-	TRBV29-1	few	TGCAGCGTTGAAGTGGGGGCCACTGAAGCTTTCTTT	CSVEVGATEAFF
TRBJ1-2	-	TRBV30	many	TGTGCCTGGAGTCAAGTAGACTATGGCTACACCTTC	CAWSQVDYGYTF
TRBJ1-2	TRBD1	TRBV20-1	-	TGCAGTGCTAACCAGGGGGCTTTCTATGGCTACACCTTC	CSANQGAFYGYTF
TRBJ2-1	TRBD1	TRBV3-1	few	TGTGCCAGCAGCGCCGGCGTGGACAGGGAGTATGAGCAGTTCTTC	CASSAGVDREYEQFF
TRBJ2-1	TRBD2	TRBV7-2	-	TGTGCCAGCAGCTTTGGACTAGCGGCCAGTGAGCAGTTCTTC	CASSFGLAASEQFF
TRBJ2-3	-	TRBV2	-	TGTGCCAGCACAGGGTCAGTTCAAACTCTTCCGCAGTATTTT	CASTGSVQTLPQYF
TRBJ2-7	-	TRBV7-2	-	TGTGCCAGCAGCTTAGGGCCCCAGAACGGGCAGTACTTC	CASSLGPQNGQYF
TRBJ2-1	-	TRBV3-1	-	TGTGCCAGCAGCCTCAAACATGAGCAGTTCTTC	CASSLKHEQFF
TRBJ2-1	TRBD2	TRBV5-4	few	TGTGCCAGCAGCACCGGGGGGTACAATGAGCAGTTCTTC	CASSTGGYNEQFF
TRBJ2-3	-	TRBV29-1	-	TGCAGCGTTGGAAGAGATTTATCGGATACGCAGTATTTT	CSVGRDLSDTQYF
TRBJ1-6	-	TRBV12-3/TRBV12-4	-	TGTGCCAGCAGTTTGGGGTTCCGGTCACCCCTCCACTTT	CASSLGFRSPLHF
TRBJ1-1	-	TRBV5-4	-	TGTGCCAGCAGCCGGGGGGAGGGTTCGACTGAAGCTTTCTTT	CASSRGEGSTEAFF
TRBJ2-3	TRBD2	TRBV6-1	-	TGTGCCAGCAGTGTATCACTAGCGGGGGTTGCAGATACGCAGTATTTT	CASSVSLAGVADTQYF
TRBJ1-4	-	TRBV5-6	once	TGTGCCAGCAGCCCCTCTCGGGGGGGCGTAGAGGGGAAGAATGAAAAACTGTTTTTT	CASSPSRGGVEGKNEKLFF
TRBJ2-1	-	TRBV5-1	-	TGCGCCAGCAGCTCGCAGGGTGGTTCCAATGAGCAGTTCTTC	CASSSQGGSNEQFF
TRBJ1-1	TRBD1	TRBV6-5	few	TGTGCCAGCAGCAAAATCCCGGGACAGGGCTCTGAAGCTTTCTTT	CASSKIPGQGSEAFF
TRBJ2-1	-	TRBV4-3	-	TGCGCCAGCAGCCAAGAGACTAGGGGGTACAATGAGCAGTTCTTC	CASSQETRGYNEQFF
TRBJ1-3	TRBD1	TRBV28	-	TGTGCCAGCAGCCGGACAGGGTTTGAGAGAGGAAACACCATATATTTT	CASSRTGFERGNTIYF
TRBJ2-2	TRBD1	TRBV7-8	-	TGTGCCAGCAGCCAACACGGACAGGGGAACACCGGGGAGCTGTTTTTT	CASSQHGQGNTGELFF
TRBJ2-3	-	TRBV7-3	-	TGTGCCAGCAGCAGGAGGGGGGACACAGATACGCAGTATTTT	CASSRRGDTDTQYF
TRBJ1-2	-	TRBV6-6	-	TGTGCCAGCAGCAACCTAGGAGGGGGGGACTATGGCTACACCTTC	CASSNLGGGDYGYTF
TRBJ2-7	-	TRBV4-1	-	TGCGCCAGCAGCCAAGGGAGGAGGACATCGAGCTCCTACGAGCAGTACTTC	CASSQGRRTSSSYEQYF
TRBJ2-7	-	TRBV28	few	TGTGCCAGCAGTTTAGGCCCTTTTGGTTACGAGCAGTACTTC	CASSLGPFGYEQYF
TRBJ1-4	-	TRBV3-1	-	TGTGCCAGCAGCCGGTGGGAAGAAAAACTGTTTTTT	CASSRWEEKLFF
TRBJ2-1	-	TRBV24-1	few	TGTGCCACCAGTGATTTGCACGGGGTTAGGGATGAGCAGTTCTTC	CATSDLHGVRDEQFF
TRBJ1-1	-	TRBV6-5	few	TGTGCCAGCACTAACAGGGCCGCTGAAGCTTTCTTT	CASTNRAAEAFF
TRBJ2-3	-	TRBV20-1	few	TGCAGTTACCCGGGCAGGCCCCTCACAGATACGCAGTATTTT	CSYPGRPLTDTQYF
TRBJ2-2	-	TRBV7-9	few	TGTGCCAGCAGCTTAGGGTTGAGAGGGAGAACGAACACCGGGGAGCTGTTTTTT	CASSLGLRGRTNTGELFF
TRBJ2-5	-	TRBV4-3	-	TGCGCCAGCAGCCAGCCGCGACTAGTCGTCCGAGAGACCCAGTACTTC	CASSQPRLVVRETQYF
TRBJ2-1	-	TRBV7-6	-	TGTGCCAGCACCGCAATTGAGGGCAATGAGCAGTTCTTC	CASTAIEGNEQFF
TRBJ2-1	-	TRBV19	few	TGTGCCAGTAGTTTCGGACGGCGTAGGAATGAGCAGTTCTTC	CASSFGRRRNEQFF
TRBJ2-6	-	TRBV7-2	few	TGTGCCAGCAGCCCCTTGGGACTGCCCCGGACTTTC	CASSPLGLPRTF
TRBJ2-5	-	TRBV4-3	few	TGCGCCAGCAGCCGGAAAACAGGGTCACAAGAGACCCAGTACTTC	CASSRKTGSQETQYF
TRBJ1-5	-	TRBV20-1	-	TGCAGTGCTAGCCCCGCGGACGAGAATCAGCCCCAGCATTTT	CSASPADENQPQHF
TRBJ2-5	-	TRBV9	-	TGTGCCAGCAGCGTAGGGACCCTCGGGGGAGAGACCCAGTACTTC	CASSVGTLGGETQYF
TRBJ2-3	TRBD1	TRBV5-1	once	TGCGCCAGCAAGTTCACAGGGGGGTTCACAGATACGCAGTATTTT	CASKFTGGFTDTQYF
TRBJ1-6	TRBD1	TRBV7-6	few	TGTGCCAGCAGCCCCGGACAGGGACTCACTTCACCCCTCCACTTT	CASSPGQGLTSPLHF
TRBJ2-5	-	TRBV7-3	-	TGTGCCAGCAGCTTCGGGGACCTGGGGACCCAGTACTTC	CASSFGDLGTQYF
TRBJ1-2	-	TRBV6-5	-	TGTGCCAGCACTACAGGGTTCAGCTATGGCTACACCTTC	CASTTGFSYGYTF
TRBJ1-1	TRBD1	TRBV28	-	TGTGCCAGCAGTCTCAACAGGGGCAGTGAAGCTTTCTTT	CASSLNRGSEAFF
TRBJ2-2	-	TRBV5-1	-	TGCGCCAGCAGCTTAGGACCAGAAAGCGGTAACACCGGGGAGCTGTTTTTT	CASSLGPESGNTGELFF
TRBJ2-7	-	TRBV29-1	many	TGCAGCATGTTGGGGGATGAGCAGTACTTC	CSMLGDEQYF
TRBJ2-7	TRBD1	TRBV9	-	TGTGCCAGCAGCGCCTCCGGGACAGGCTCCTACGAGCAGTACTTC	CASSASGTGSYEQYF
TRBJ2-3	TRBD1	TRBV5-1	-	TGCGCCAGCAGCTCCGGGACAGGGGCCGGAGATACGCAGTATTTT	CASSSGTGAGDTQYF